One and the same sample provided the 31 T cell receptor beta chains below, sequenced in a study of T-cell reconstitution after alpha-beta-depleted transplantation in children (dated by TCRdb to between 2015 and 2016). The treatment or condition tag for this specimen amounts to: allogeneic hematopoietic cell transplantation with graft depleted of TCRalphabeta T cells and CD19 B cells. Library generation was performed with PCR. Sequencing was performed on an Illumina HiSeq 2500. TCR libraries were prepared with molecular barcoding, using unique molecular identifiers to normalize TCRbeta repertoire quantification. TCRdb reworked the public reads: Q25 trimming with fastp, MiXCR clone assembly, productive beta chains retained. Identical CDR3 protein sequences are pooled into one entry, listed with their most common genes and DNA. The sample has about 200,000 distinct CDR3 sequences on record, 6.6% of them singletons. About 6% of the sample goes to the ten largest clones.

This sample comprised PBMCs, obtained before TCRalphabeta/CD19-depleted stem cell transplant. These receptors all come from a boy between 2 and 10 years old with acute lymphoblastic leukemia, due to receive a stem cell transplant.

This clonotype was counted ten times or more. The CDR3 sequence: CASSSRDNTEAFF. CDR3 bases: TGTGCCAGCTCATCAAGGGATAACACTGAAGCTTTCTTT. The rearrangement uses TRBV18 and TRBJ1-1; D is undetermined. This CDR3 is built from 13 residues. V was shortened by 5 bases and J by 2 bases, with 9 bases between the two germline ends. CDR1 and CDR2 (germline): KGHSH, LQKENI.

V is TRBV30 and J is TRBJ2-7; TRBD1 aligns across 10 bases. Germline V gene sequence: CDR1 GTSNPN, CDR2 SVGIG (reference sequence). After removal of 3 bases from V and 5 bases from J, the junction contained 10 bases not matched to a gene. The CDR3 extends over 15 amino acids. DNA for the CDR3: TGTGCCTGGAGAGGGGTCGGGGACAGGGGTAACGAGCAGTACTTC. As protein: CAWRGVGDRGNEQYF.

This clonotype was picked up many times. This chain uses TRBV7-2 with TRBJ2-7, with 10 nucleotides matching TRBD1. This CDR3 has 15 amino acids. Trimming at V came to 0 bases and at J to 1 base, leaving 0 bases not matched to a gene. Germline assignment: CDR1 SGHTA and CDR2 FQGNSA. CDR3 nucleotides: TGTGCCAGCAGCTTAGCGGGACAGGGGTCCTACGAGCAGTACTTC. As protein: CASSLAGQGSYEQYF.

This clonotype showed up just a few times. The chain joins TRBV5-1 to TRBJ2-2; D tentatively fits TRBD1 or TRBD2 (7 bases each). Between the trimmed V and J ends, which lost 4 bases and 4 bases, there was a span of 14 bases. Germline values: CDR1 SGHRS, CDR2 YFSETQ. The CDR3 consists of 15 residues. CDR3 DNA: TGCGCCAGCAGCCCCCAGGGGGGGTTCACCGGGGAGCTGTTTTTT. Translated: CASSPQGGFTGELFF.

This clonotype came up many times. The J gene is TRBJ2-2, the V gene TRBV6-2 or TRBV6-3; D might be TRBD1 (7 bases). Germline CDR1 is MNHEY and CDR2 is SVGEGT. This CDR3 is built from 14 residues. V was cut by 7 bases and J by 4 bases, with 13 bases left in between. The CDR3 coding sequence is TGTGCCAGCAACGCAGGGGGGAGCACCGGGGAGCTGTTTTTT. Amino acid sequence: CASNAGGSTGELFF.

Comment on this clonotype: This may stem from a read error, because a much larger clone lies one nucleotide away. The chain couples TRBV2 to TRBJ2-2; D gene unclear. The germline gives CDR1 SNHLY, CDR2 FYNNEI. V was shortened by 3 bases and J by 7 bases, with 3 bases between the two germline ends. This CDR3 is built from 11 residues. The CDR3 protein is CASSDIGELFF. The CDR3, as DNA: TGTGCCAGCAGTGATATCGGGGAGCTGTTTTTT.

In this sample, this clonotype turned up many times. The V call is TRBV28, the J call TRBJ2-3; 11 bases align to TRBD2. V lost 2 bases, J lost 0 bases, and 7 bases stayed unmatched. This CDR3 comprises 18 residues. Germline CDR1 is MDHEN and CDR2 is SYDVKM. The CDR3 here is CASSLLLAGGNSTDTQYF. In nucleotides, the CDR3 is TGTGCCAGCAGTTTACTCCTAGCGGGGGGAAATAGCACAGATACGCAGTATTTT.

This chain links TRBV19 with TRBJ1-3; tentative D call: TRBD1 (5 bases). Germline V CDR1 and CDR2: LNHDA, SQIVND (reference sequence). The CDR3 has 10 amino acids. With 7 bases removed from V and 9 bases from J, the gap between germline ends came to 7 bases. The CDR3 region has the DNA TGTGCCAGTATGGGGCCCACCATATATTTT. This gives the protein CASMGPTIYF.

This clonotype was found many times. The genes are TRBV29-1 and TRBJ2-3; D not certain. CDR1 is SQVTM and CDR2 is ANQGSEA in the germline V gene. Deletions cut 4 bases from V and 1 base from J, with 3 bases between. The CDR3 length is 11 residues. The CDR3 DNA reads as TGCAGCGTTGTCCGCACAGATACGCAGTATTTT. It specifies CSVVRTDTQYF.

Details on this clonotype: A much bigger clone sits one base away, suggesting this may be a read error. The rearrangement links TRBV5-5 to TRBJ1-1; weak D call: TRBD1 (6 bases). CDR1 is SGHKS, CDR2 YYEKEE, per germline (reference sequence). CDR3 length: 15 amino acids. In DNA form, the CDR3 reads TGTTCCAGCAGCTCGGGGGCAGGAGTTAGCACTGAAGCTTTCTTT. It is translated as CSSSSGAGVSTEAFF.

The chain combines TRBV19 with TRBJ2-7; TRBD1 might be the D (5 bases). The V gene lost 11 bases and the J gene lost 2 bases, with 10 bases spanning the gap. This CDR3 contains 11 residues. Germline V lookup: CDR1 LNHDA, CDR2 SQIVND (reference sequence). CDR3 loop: CAVRGTYEQYF. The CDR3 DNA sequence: TGTGCCGTTAGGGGCACCTACGAGCAGTACTTC.

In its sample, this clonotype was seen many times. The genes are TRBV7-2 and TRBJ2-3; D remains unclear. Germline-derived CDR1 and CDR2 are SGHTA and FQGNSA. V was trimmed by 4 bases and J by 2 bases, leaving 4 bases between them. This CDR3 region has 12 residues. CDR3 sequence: CASSSYTDTQYF. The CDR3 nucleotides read TGTGCCAGCAGCTCATACACAGATACGCAGTATTTT.

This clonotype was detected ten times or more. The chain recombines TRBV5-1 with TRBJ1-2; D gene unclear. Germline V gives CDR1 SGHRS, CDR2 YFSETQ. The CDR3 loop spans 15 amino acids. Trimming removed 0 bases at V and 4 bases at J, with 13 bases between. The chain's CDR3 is CASSLAQPRSYGYTF. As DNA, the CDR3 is TGCGCCAGCAGCTTGGCCCAGCCGAGGAGCTATGGCTACACCTTC.

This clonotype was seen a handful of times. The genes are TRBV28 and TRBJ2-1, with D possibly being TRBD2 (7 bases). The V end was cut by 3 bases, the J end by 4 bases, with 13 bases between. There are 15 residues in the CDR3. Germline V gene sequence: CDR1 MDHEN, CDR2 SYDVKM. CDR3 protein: CASSFNGGLYNEQFF. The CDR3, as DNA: TGTGCCAGCAGTTTCAACGGGGGGCTGTACAATGAGCAGTTCTTC.

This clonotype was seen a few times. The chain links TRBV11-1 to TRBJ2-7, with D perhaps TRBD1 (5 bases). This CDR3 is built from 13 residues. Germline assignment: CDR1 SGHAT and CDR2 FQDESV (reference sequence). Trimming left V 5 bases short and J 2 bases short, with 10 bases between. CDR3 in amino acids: CASSLDSTYEQYF. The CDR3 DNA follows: TGTGCCAGCAGCCTTGACAGTACCTACGAGCAGTACTTC.

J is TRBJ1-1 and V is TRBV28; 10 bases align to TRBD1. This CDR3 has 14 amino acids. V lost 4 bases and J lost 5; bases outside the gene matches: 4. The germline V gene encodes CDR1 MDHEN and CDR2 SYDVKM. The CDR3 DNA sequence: TGTGCCAGCAGTTCGGGACAGGGGAAGACTGAAGCTTTCTTT. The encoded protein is CASSSGQGKTEAFF. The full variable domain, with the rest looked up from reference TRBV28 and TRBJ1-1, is DVKVTQSSRYLVKRTGEKVFLECVQDMDHENMFWYRQDPGLGLRLIYFSYDVKMKEKGDIPEGYSVSREKKERFSLILESASTNQTSMYLCASSSGQGKTEAFFGQGTRLTVV.

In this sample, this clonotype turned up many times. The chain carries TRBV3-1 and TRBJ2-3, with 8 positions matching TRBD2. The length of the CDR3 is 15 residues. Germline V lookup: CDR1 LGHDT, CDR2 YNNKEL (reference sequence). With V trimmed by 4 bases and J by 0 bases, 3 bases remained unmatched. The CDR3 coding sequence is TGTGCCAGCAGCCCGGGACTAGACAGCACAGATACGCAGTATTTT. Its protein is CASSPGLDSTDTQYF.

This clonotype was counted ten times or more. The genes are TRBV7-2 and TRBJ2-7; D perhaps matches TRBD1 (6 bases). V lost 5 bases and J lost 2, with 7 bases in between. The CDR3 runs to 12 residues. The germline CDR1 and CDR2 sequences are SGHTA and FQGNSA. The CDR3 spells CASSRDTYEQYF. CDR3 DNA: TGTGCCAGCAGCCGGGACACCTACGAGCAGTACTTC.

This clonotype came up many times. CDR3 protein: CSASHPGIETQYF. CDR3 nucleotide sequence: TGCAGTGCTAGTCATCCAGGAATTGAGACCCAGTACTTC. The chain employs TRBV20-1 and TRBJ2-5; no definite D call. The germline gives CDR1 DFQATT, CDR2 SNEGSKA (reference sequence). The CDR3 has 13 residues. Trimming cost V 3 bases and J 5 bases, with 13 bases left between them.

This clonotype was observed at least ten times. Here the CDR3 DNA reads TGCGCCAGCAGCCAAGGAGGGTTTAAGACAGATACGCAGTATTTT. Its protein product is CASSQGGFKTDTQYF. This sequence joins TRBV4-3 and TRBJ2-3; TRBD2 is a possible D gene (5 bases). Germline-derived CDR1 and CDR2 are LGHNA and YSLEER. CDR3 length: 15 amino acids. V was trimmed by 1 base and J by 3 bases, leaving 11 bases between them.

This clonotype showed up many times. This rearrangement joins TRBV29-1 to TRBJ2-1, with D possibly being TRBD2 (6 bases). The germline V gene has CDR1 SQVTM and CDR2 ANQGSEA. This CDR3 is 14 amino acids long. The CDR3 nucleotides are TGCTCCGTGCGGAGGGAGGTGTCCTACAATGAGCAGTTCTTC. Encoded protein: CSVRREVSYNEQFF.

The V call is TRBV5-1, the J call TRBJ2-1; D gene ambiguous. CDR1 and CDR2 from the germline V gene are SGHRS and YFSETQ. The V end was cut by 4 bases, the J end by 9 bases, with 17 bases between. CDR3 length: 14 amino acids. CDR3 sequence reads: CASSQGSWRSEQFF. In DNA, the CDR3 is TGCGCCAGCAGCCAAGGGTCCTGGCGTAGTGAGCAGTTCTTC. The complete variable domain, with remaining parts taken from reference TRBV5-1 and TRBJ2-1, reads KAGVTQTPRYLIKTRGQQVTLSCSPISGHRSVSWYQQTPGQGLQFLFEYFSETQRNKGNFPGRFSGRQFSNSRSEMNVSTLELGDSALYLCASSQGSWRSEQFFGPGTRLTVL.

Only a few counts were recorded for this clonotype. CDR3 nucleotides: TGTGCCAGCAGTGGGACAGATTACACTGAAGCTTTCTTT. Protein product: CASSGTDYTEAFF. The chain combines TRBV6-1 with TRBJ1-1; D might be TRBD1 (6 bases). The germline V gene encodes CDR1 MNHNS and CDR2 SASEGT. V was clipped by 4 bases and J by 3 bases, with 9 bases between them. CDR3 length equals 13 residues.

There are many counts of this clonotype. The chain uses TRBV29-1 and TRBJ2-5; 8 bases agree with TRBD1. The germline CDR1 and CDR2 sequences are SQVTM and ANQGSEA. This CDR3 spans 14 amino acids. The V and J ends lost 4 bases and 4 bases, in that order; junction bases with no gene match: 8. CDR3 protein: CSVGEVGQGETQYF. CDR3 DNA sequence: TGCAGCGTTGGAGAGGTAGGACAGGGAGAGACCCAGTACTTC.

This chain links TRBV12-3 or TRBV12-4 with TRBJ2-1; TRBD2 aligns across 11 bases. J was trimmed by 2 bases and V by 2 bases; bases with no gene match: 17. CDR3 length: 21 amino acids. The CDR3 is CASSLTIPVLAGVGTYNEQFF. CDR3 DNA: TGTGCCAGCAGTTTAACAATCCCCGTACTAGCGGGAGTCGGTACCTACAATGAGCAGTTCTTC.

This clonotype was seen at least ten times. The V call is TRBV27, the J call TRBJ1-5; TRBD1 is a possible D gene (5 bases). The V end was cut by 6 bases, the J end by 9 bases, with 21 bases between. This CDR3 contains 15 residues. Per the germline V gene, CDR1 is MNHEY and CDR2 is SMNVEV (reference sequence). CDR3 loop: CASSPRDVVGGPQHF. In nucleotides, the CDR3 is TGTGCCAGCAGCCCTCGGGACGTTGTTGGAGGGCCCCAGCATTTT.

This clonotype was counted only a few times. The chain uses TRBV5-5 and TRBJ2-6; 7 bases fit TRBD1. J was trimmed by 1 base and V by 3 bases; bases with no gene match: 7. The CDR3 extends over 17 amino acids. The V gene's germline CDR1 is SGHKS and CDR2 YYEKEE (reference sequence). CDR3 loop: CASSSGTAPSGANVLTF. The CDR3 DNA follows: TGTGCCAGCAGCTCCGGGACAGCGCCTTCTGGGGCCAACGTCCTGACTTTC.

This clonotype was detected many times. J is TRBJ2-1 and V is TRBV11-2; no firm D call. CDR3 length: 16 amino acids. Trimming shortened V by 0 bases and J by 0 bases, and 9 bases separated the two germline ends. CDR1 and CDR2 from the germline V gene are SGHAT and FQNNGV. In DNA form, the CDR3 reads TGTGCCAGCAGCTTAGATAGTTCGAGCTCCTACAATGAGCAGTTCTTC. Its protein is CASSLDSSSSYNEQFF.

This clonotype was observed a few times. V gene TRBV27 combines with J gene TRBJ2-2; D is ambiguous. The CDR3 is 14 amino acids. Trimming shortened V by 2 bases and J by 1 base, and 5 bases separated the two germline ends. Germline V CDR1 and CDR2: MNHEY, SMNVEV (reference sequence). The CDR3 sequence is CASSLRGNTGELFF. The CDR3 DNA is TGTGCCAGCAGTTTACGAGGGAACACCGGGGAGCTGTTTTTT.

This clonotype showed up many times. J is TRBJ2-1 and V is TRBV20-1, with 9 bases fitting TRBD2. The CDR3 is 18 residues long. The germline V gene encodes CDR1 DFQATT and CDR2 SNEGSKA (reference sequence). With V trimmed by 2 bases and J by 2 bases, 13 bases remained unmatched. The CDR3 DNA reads TGCAGTGCTAGAAGTTTCCAGGCGGGAGGGACGACCTACAATGAGCAGTTCTTC. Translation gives CSARSFQAGGTTYNEQFF.

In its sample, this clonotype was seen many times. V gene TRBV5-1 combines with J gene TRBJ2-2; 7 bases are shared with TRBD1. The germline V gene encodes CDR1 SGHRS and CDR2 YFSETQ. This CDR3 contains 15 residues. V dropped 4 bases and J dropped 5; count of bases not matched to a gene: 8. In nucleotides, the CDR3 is TGCGCCAGCAGCAGGGACAGCTGGCAGACCGGGGAGCTGTTTTTT. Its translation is CASSRDSWQTGELFF.